This T cell receptor beta chain originates from a study of graft-versus-host responses after intestinal transplantation. Overall study: Transplants were multivisceral, liver-intestinal, or isolated intestinal. Uniformly, recipients were administered anti-thymocyte globulin induction with subsequent tacrolimus and steroids for two to three years. The study's findings and limits: An association linked early post-transplant HvG declines with peak circulating GvH clone levels.

Clones were sequenced by immunoSEQ multiplex PCR, and TCRdb holds only the in-frame ones, with some missing. The profile covers approximately 21,000 clones, with approximately 40% appearing a single time and roughly 1.4% taken by the ten largest. The study plated around 200,000 CFSE-labeled responders with around 200,000 irradiated, violet-dye-labeled stimulators. The CDR3 totals 14 residues. Germline V lookup: CDR1 MDHEN, CDR2 SYDVKM. Deletions cut 6 bases from V and 2 bases from J, with 13 bases between. The sample in question was alloreactive CD8+ T cells from a mixed lymphocyte reaction culture, obtained before transplantation. Described subset: CFSE-low proliferating T cells sorted from approximately six-day pre-transplant mixed lymphocyte reaction (GvH or HvG direction). The chain combines TRBV28 with TRBJ1-1, with D possibly matching TRBD1 (5 bases). This TCR derives from a human patient who was an organ donor for intestinal transplantation. The CDR3 region has the DNA TGTGCCAGCAGCAACCGGGACGGTAACACTGAAGCTTTCTTT. Translated, it gives CASSNRDGNTEAFF.